The 25 T cell receptor beta chains listed next were all sequenced from one sample in a study of blood T cell repertoires in COVID-19 (dated by TCRdb to 2019 to 2021). Libraries came from the immunoSEQ multiplex PCR assay. TCRdb retrieved this table from immuneACCESS and kept in-frame rearrangements only. Not all clones are present; in checked studies, unresolved V genes account for under half, and no reason is known for the remainder. The table for this sample lists about 200,000 clones; 90% of them were counted only once. Together, the top ten hold around 0.63% of the sample. Sample: peripheral blood. These receptors originate from a man aged 50 to 60 with acute or convalescent COVID-19.

The gene calls are TRBV6-6 and TRBJ1-6; weak D call: TRBD1 (5 bases). The CDR3 is 14 amino acids. Germline CDR1 and CDR2: MNHNY and SVGAGI (reference sequence). The germline V and J ends were trimmed by 7 bases and 9 bases, with 16 bases remaining between them. The CDR3 reads CASTQGQGGSPLHF. The CDR3 DNA follows: TGTGCCAGCACCCAAGGGCAGGGAGGTTCACCCCTCCACTTT.

This rearrangement joins TRBV18 to TRBJ1-3, with a possible D match to TRBD1 (5 bases). The CDR3 is made up of 17 amino acids. V dropped 1 base and J dropped 4 bases, with 17 bases sitting between them. Germline V CDR1 and CDR2: KGHSH, LQKENI. The CDR3 sequence is CASSPLVGQGPGNTIYF. The CDR3 bases are TGTGCCAGCTCACCACTGGTAGGGCAGGGCCCCGGAAACACCATATATTTT.

The CDR3: CASSIPGQGEKLFF. Here the CDR3 DNA reads TGTGCCAGTAGTATTCCGGGACAGGGAGAAAAACTGTTTTTT. The rearrangement joins TRBV19 to TRBJ1-4; 9 bases align to TRBD1. Germline CDR1 and CDR2: LNHDA and SQIVND (reference sequence). J gave up 8 bases and V 3 bases, and 4 bases lay outside the gene matches. The length of the CDR3 is 14 residues.

The V and J genes are TRBV4-1 and TRBJ2-1; 11 bases fit TRBD2. The junction had 3 bases not matched to a gene; V was cut back by 6 bases and J by 2 bases. Germline CDR1 MGHRA, CDR2 YSYEKL. This CDR3 comprises 15 residues. CDR3 region: CASSSTSGTYNEQFF. DNA for the CDR3: TGCGCCAGCAGTTCGACTAGCGGGACCTACAATGAGCAGTTCTTC.

The chain recombines TRBV3-1 (or the pseudogene TRBV3-2) with TRBJ1-2; 8 bases are shared with TRBD1. Germline CDR1 LGHDT, CDR2 YNNKEL (reference sequence). The CDR3 has 13 amino acids. The ends lost 8 bases at V and 5 bases at J; junction bases unmatched: 7. CDR3: CASQGALAYGYTF. The CDR3 nucleotides read TGTGCCAGCCAGGGGGCCCTGGCGTATGGCTACACCTTC.

This clone was picked up one time. V and J are TRBV11-2 and TRBJ2-2; unclear D gene. The CDR3 length is 14 residues. V lost 1 base, J lost 4 bases, and 7 bases lay in between. CDR1 and CDR2 from the germline V gene are SGHAT and FQNNGV. DNA for the CDR3: TGTGCCAGCAGCTTAGGTAGAACCACCGGGGAGCTGTTTTTT. It specifies CASSLGRTTGELFF.

V is TRBV9 and J is TRBJ1-3; a possible D gene is TRBD1 (5 bases). V was pared by 0 bases and J by 0 bases, with 10 bases between. The V gene's germline CDR1 is SGDLS and CDR2 YYNGEE. The CDR3 sequence is 16 residues long. CDR3 DNA sequence: TGTGCCAGCAGCGTAGACAGGTCCGACTCTGGAAACACCATATATTTT. Encoded protein: CASSVDRSDSGNTIYF.

The chain combines TRBV19 with TRBJ1-6, with TRBD1 identical over 7 bases. This CDR3 is 16 amino acids long. Germline trimming cut 5 bases from V and 0 bases from J; bases unmatched to any gene: 4. CDR1 and CDR2 from the germline V gene are LNHDA and SQIVND (reference sequence). The CDR3 spells CASSGQGDSYNSPLHF. As DNA, the CDR3 is TGTGCCAGTAGTGGGCAGGGGGACTCCTATAATTCACCCCTCCACTTT.

The genes are TRBV7-6 and TRBJ2-3; 9 bases line up with TRBD2. Looked up from germline, CDR1 is SGHVS and CDR2 is FNYEAQ. Trimming at V came to 5 bases and at J to 2 bases, leaving 11 bases not matched to a gene. The CDR3 length is 17 residues. CDR3 loop: CASSPSSGTSYTDTQYF. Written as DNA, the CDR3 is TGTGCCAGCAGCCCCTCTAGCGGGACCTCTTACACAGATACGCAGTATTTT. Full variable domain (outside the CDR3, taken from reference TRBV7-6 and TRBJ2-3): GAGVSQSPRYKVTKRGQDVALRCDPISGHVSLYWYRQALGQGPEFLTYFNYEAQQDKSGLPNDRFSAERPEGSISTLTIQRTEQRDSAMYRCASSPSSGTSYTDTQYFGPGTRLTVL.

J is TRBJ2-7 and V is TRBV19; TRBD2 is a possible D gene (6 bases). In germline, CDR1 is LNHDA, CDR2 SQIVND (reference sequence). V lost 0 bases to trimming and J lost 3 bases, with 9 bases between them. This CDR3 contains 14 residues. CDR3 amino acids: CASSIDAGNYEQYF. DNA for the CDR3: TGTGCCAGTAGTATAGATGCGGGGAACTACGAGCAGTACTTC. The full variable domain, in which reference TRBV19 and TRBJ2-7 provide the parts outside the CDR3, is DGGITQSPKYLFRKEGQNVTLSCEQNLNHDAMYWYRQDPGQGLRLIYYSQIVNDFQKGDIAEGYSVSREKKESFPLTVTSAQKNPTAFYLCASSIDAGNYEQYFGPGTRLTVT.

V gene TRBV3-1 (or the pseudogene TRBV3-2) combines with J gene TRBJ1-5; D perhaps matches TRBD1 (6 bases). Trimming cost V 1 base and J 2 bases, with 12 bases left between them. Germline-derived CDR1 and CDR2 are LGHDT and YNNKEL (reference sequence). The CDR3 has 16 residues. The CDR3 protein is CASSQGQGMRNQPQHF. In DNA, the CDR3 is TGTGCCAGCAGCCAAGGCCAGGGGATGCGCAATCAGCCCCAGCATTTT.

The V and J genes are TRBV28 and TRBJ2-1, with a tentative D call TRBD2 (6 bases). The CDR3 totals 16 residues. V lost 5 bases, J lost 0 bases, and 14 bases lay in between. Germline V gives CDR1 MDHEN, CDR2 SYDVKM. CDR3 region: CASSPPGASSYNEQFF. The CDR3 DNA sequence: TGTGCCAGCAGTCCACCGGGAGCGAGCTCCTACAATGAGCAGTTCTTC.

J is TRBJ2-3 and V is TRBV24-1; D uncertain. Between the trimmed V and J ends, which lost 5 bases and 0 bases, there was a span of 8 bases. Germline V CDR1 and CDR2: KGHDR, SFDVKD. This CDR3 has 14 amino acids. CDR3 protein: CATSGDLSTDTQYF. CDR3 nucleotides: TGTGCCACCAGTGGAGATCTGAGCACAGATACGCAGTATTTT.

This clone was picked up one time. The chain carries TRBV6-2 or TRBV6-3 and TRBJ2-7, with 9 bases fitting TRBD1. Per the germline V gene, CDR1 is MNHEY and CDR2 is SVGEGT. The CDR3 extends over 14 amino acids. V shed 3 bases, J shed 5 bases, and the junction held 5 bases outside the gene matches. The CDR3 nucleotides read TGTGCCAGCAGTTATAAAACAGGGGGCCACGAGCAGTACTTC. It specifies CASSYKTGGHEQYF.

The chain recombines TRBV2 with TRBJ2-5, with 8 bases matching TRBD1. Looked up from germline, CDR1 is SNHLY and CDR2 is FYNNEI. The CDR3 has 16 residues. Losses at the gene ends were 0 bases for V and 5 bases for J; bases not matched to a gene: 8. CDR3 protein: CASSEALQTGAETQYF. DNA of the CDR3: TGTGCCAGCAGTGAAGCGCTTCAGACAGGGGCGGAGACCCAGTACTTC.

V and J are TRBV5-1 and TRBJ1-1, with D hard to call. V lost 0 bases and J 11 bases, leaving 17 bases between the germline ends. Germline values: CDR1 SGHRS, CDR2 YFSETQ. The CDR3 contains 14 residues. Here the CDR3 DNA reads TGCGCCAGCAGCTTGGCCGGGAGGACGGCATGGGCTTTCTTT. Encoded protein: CASSLAGRTAWAFF.

This chain joins TRBV4-1 and TRBJ2-1; D is ambiguous. The CDR3 totals 13 residues. V lost 1 base and J lost 10, with 11 bases in between. The germline gives CDR1 MGHRA, CDR2 YSYEKL. CDR3 loop: CASSQAMGQEQFF. CDR3 nucleotide sequence: TGCGCCAGCAGCCAAGCGATGGGCCAGGAGCAGTTCTTC.

This clone appeared once. The chain recombines TRBV27 with TRBJ1-6; 7 nucleotides line up with TRBD1. This CDR3 has 16 amino acids. Trimming removed 5 bases from V and 6 bases from J; junction bases left unmatched: 10. The germline V gene has CDR1 MNHEY and CDR2 SMNVEV (reference sequence). In nucleotides, the CDR3 is TGTGCCAGCAGTCCCAGGCCTCCAGGGGGTAATTCACCCCTCCACTTT. As protein: CASSPRPPGGNSPLHF.

The rearrangement uses TRBV7-8 and TRBJ2-6; possibly TRBD2 for D (6 bases). Trimming left V 1 base short and J 2 bases short, with 9 bases between. Germline lookup yields CDR1 SGHVS and CDR2 FQNEAQ. The CDR3 is 16 amino acids. In nucleotides, the CDR3 is TGTGCCAGCAGCTTAGGGAGGGTTCCTGGGGCCAACGTCCTGACTTTC. This encodes CASSLGRVPGANVLTF.

This clone was found once. This chain uses TRBV28 with TRBJ1-4; 7 bases are a match to TRBD1. CDR3 length: 14 amino acids. V lost 6 bases, J lost 7 bases, and 8 bases stayed unmatched. The germline V gene has CDR1 MDHEN and CDR2 SYDVKM. The DNA of the CDR3 is TGTGCCAGCAGCTCAGGGGGTATCGGTGAAAAACTGTTTTTT. It is translated as CASSSGGIGEKLFF.

The CDR3 DNA sequence: TGTGCCTGGAGCCGGACAGGCCGTGGAAACACCATATATTTT. This gives the protein CAWSRTGRGNTIYF. The chain recombines TRBV30 with TRBJ1-3; 7 positions match TRBD1. The CDR3 sequence is 14 residues long. The germline CDR1 and CDR2 sequences are GTSNPN and SVGIG (reference sequence). The ends lost 3 bases at V and 3 bases at J; junction bases unmatched: 5.

The chain combines TRBV3-1 (or the pseudogene TRBV3-2) with TRBJ2-5; D gene unclear. CDR1 and CDR2 from the germline V gene are LGHDT and YNNKEL (reference sequence). The CDR3 has 12 amino acids. Trimming stripped 2 bases from V and 1 base from J, with 2 bases between. CDR3 coding DNA: TGTGCCAGCAGCCAACTCCAAGAGACCCAGTACTTC. Residues: CASSQLQETQYF.

The V gene is TRBV5-4, the J gene TRBJ1-4; 7 bases fit TRBD1. This CDR3 spans 16 amino acids. Germline loops: CDR1 SGHNT, CDR2 YYREEE (reference sequence). V gave up 3 bases and J gave up 4 bases; unmatched junction bases: 9. The CDR3 bases are TGTGCCAGCAGCTCACTCCAGGGGGAGGTTAATGAAAAACTGTTTTTT. Its protein is CASSSLQGEVNEKLFF.

The chain is built from TRBV27 and TRBJ2-3; 11 bases are shared with TRBD2. This CDR3 region has 15 residues. The germline CDR1 and CDR2 sequences are MNHEY and SMNVEV (reference sequence). The J segment lost 4 bases and the V segment lost 2 bases, leaving 2 bases of the junction unmatched. CDR3 protein: CASSLTSGSSDTQYF. DNA of the CDR3: TGTGCCAGCAGTTTAACTAGCGGGAGTTCAGATACGCAGTATTTT.

V gene TRBV9 combines with J gene TRBJ1-5; 8 nucleotides align to TRBD1. Unmatched junction bases numbered 3, after V lost 0 bases and J lost 7 bases. The CDR3 length is 14 residues. Per germline, CDR1 SGDLS and CDR2 YYNGEE. The CDR3 DNA reads as TGTGCCAGCAGCGTAGAACCAGGGGGCCAGCCCCAGCATTTT. Residues: CASSVEPGGQPQHF.